This T cell receptor (beta chain) was sequenced in a study of spatial heterogeneity in lung cancer. The wider study: The library had UMIs, and each TCR and UMI pair averaged more than ten raw reads.

As for this clonotype: Its antigen is undetermined. One base away lies a much larger clone, so this may be a sequencing read error.

Findings and limits, study-wide: More often at tumor resection than at routine follow-up, ubiquitous expanded tumor TCRs were detected in the blood.

A unique molecular identifier was carried by every single TCR cDNA molecule. TCRdb reprocessed the 5' RACE reads with MiXCR, giving one entry per CDR3 protein. This sample has more than 60,000 distinct CDR3 sequences, with 8% found just once. Germline CDR1 is SQVTM and CDR2 is ANQGSEA. The CDR3 spans 11 residues. Sample time point: sample taken at primary tumor resection. There were around 72 donors, all of them untreated patients with early-stage non-small cell lung cancer. This sample comprised PBMCs, obtained at surgery. The rearrangement links TRBV29-1 to TRBJ2-5; the D gene is possibly TRBD2 (5 bases). This clonotype was obtained from a male donor with early-stage non-small cell lung cancer. CDR3 in amino acids: CSVKDGGTQYF. The CDR3 nucleotides are TGCAGCGTTAAAGATGGAGGGACCCAGTACTTC.